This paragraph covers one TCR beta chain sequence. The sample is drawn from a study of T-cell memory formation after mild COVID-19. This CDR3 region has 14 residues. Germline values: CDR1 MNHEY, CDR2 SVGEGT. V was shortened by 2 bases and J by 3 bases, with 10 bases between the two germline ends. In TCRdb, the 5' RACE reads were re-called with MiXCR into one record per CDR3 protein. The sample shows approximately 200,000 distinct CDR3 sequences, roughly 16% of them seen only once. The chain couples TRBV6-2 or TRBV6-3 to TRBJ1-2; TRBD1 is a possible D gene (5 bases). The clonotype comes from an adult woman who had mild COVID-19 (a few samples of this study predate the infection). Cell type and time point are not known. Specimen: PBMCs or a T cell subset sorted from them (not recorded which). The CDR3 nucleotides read TGTGCCAGCAGTTACATGGGGCGCGACTATGGCTACACCTTC. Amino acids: CASSYMGRDYGYTF.